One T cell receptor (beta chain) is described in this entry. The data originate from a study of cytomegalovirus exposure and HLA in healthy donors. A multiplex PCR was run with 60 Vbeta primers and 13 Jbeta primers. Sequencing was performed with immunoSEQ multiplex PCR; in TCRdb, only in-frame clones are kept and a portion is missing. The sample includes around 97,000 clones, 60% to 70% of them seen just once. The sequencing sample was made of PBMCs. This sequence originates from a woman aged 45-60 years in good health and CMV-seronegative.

CDR3 region: CASSSPQGSGAYEQYF. CDR3 coding DNA: TGTGCCAGCAGTTCCCCCCAGGGTAGCGGGGCCTACGAGCAGTACTTC. This sequence joins TRBV27 and TRBJ2-7, with TRBD2 identical over 8 bases. Germline CDR1 reads MNHEY; CDR2 reads SMNVEV (reference sequence). V trimming: 4 bases; J trimming: 2 bases; junction bases outside the gene matches: 10. CDR3 length: 16 amino acids.